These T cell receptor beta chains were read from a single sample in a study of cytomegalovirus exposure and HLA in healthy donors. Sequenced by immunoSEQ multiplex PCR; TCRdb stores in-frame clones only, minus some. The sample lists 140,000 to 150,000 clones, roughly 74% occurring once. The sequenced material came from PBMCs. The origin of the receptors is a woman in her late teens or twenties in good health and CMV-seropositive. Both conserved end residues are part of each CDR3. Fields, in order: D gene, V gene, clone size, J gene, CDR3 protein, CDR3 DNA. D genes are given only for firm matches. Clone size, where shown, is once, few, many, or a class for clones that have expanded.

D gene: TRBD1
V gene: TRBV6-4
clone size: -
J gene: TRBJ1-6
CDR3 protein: CASSDSTGRSPLHF
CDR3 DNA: TGTGCCAGCAGTGACTCGACAGGGCGGTCACCCCTCCACTTT

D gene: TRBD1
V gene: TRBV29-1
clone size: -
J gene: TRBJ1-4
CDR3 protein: CSVKTGGNEKLFF
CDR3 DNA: TGCAGCGTCAAGACAGGGGGTAATGAAAAACTGTTTTTT

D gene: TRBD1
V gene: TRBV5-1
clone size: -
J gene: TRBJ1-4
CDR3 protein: CASSFGDRDDEKLFF
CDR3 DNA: TGCGCCAGCAGCTTTGGAGACAGGGATGATGAAAAACTGTTTTTT

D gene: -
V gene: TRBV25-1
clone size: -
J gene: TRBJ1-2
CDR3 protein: CASSETDYLYGYTF
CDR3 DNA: TGTGCCAGCAGTGAAACCGACTACCTCTATGGCTACACCTTC

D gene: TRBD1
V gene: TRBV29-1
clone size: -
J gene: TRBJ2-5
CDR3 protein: CSATGTEETQYF
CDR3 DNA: TGCAGCGCGACCGGGACAGAAGAGACCCAGTACTTC

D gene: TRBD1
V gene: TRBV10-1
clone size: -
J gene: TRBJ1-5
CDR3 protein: CASTGADRGNQPQHF
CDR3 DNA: TGCGCCAGCACGGGGGCCGACAGGGGCAATCAGCCCCAGCATTTT

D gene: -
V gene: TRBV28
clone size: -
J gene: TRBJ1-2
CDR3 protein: CASSFRTETGSYGYTF
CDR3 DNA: TGTGCCAGCAGTTTCCGAACTGAAACCGGGAGCTATGGCTACACCTTC

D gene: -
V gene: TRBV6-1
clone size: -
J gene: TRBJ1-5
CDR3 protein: CAGGRRSNQPQHF
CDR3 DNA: TGTGCCGGCGGGCGGAGAAGCAATCAGCCCCAGCATTTT

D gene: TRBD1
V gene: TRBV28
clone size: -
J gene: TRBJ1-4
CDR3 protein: CASSLGQFFLANEKLFF
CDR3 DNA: TGTGCCAGCAGTTTGGGACAGTTTTTCTTGGCTAATGAAAAACTGTTTTTT

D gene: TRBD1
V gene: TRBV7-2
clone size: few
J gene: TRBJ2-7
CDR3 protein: CASSFTRGQGNEQYF
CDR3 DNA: TGTGCCAGCAGCTTTACCCGGGGACAGGGTAACGAGCAGTACTTC

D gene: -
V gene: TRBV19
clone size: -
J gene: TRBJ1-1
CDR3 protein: CASSISQGLNTEAFF
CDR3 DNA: TGTGCCAGTAGTATTAGCCAGGGCCTGAACACTGAAGCTTTCTTT

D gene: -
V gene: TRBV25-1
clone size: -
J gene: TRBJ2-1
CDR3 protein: CASSISTGLVVPQNEQFF
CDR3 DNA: TGTGCCAGCAGTATTTCCACAGGGCTAGTGGTTCCGCAGAATGAGCAGTTCTTC

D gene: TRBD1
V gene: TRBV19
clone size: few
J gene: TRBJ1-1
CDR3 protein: CASWTGMSAFF
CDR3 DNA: TGTGCCAGCTGGACAGGGATGTCGGCTTTCTTT

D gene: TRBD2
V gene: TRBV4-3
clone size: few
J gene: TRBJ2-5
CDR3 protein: CASSQDWELAGGKTQYF
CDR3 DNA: TGCGCCAGCAGCCAAGATTGGGAACTAGCGGGGGGTAAGACCCAGTACTTC

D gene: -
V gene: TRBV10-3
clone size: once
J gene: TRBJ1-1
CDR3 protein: CAITYGENTEAFF
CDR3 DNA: TGTGCCATTACCTACGGGGAGAACACTGAAGCTTTCTTT

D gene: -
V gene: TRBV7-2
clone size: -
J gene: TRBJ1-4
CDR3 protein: CASSPGTSNEKLFF
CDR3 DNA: TGTGCCAGCAGCCCCGGGACAAGCAATGAAAAACTGTTTTTT

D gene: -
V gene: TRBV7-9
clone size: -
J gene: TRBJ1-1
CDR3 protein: CASSRRAVGTEAFF
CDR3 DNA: TGTGCCAGCAGCCGGAGGGCCGTCGGGACTGAAGCTTTCTTT

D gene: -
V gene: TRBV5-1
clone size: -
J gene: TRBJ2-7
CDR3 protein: CASSLGDLPALEQYF
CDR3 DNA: TGCGCCAGCAGCTTGGGGGACTTACCAGCCCTCGAGCAGTACTTC

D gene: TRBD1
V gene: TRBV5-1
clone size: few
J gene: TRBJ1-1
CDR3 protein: CASSSPDRGPAFF
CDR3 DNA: TGCGCCAGCAGCTCCCCGGACAGGGGGCCGGCTTTCTTT

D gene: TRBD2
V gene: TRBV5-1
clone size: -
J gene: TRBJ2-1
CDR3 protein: CASSFGLAGEWDEQFF
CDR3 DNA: TGCGCCAGCAGCTTTGGACTAGCGGGGGAATGGGATGAGCAGTTCTTC

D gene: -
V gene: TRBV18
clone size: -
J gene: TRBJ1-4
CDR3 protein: CASSPGEKLFF
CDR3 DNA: TGTGCCAGCTCACCCGGGGAAAAACTGTTTTTT

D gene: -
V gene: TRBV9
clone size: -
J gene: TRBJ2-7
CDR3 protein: CASSGGRRSSYEQYF
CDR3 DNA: TGTGCCAGCAGCGGGGGAAGGAGGTCATCCTACGAGCAGTACTTC

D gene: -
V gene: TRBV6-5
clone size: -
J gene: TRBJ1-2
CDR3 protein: CASSPQGPAGGYTF
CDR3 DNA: TGTGCCAGCAGTCCTCAGGGGCCCGCGGGTGGCTACACCTTC

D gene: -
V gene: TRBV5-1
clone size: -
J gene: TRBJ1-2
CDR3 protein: CASSLAALRDGYTF
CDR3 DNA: TGCGCCAGCAGCTTGGCCGCCCTTCGGGATGGCTACACCTTC